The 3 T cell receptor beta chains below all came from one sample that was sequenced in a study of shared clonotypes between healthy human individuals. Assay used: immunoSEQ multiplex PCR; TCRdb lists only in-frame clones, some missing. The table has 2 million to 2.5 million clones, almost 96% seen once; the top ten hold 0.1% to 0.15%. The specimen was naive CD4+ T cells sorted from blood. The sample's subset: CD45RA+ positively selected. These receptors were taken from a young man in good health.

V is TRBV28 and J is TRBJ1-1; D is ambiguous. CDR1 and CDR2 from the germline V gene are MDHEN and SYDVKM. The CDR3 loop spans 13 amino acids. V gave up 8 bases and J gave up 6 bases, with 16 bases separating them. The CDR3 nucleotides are TGTGCCAGCGAGTCCCCAGTGACATCTGAAGCTTTCTTT. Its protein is CASESPVTSEAFF.

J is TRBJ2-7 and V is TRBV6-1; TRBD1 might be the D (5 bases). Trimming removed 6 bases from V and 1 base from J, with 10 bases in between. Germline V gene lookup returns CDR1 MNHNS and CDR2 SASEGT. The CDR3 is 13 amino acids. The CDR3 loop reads CASRTDSSYEQYF. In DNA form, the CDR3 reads TGTGCCAGCAGAACAGACAGTTCCTACGAGCAGTACTTC.

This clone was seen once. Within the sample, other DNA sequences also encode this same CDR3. CDR3 loop: CASSLAGSTDTQYF. As DNA, the CDR3 is TGTGCCAGCAGCTTAGCCGGAAGCACAGATACGCAGTATTTT. V and J are TRBV7-2 and TRBJ2-3; D remains unclear. The CDR3 length is 14 residues. V was cut by 0 bases and J by 0 bases, with 4 bases left in between. Germline CDR1 reads SGHTA; CDR2 reads FQGNSA.